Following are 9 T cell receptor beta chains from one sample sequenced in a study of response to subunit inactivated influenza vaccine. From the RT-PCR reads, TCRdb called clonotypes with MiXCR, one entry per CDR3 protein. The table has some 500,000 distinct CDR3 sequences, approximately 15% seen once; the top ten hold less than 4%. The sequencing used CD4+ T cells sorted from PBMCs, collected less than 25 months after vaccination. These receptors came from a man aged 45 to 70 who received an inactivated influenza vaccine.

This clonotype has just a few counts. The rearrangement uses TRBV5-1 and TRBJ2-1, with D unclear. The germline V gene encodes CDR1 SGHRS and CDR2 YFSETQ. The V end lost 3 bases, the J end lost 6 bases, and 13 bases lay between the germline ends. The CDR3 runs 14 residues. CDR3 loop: CASSSEWVTNEQFF. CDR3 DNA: TGCGCCAGCAGCTCTGAGTGGGTAACCAATGAGCAGTTCTTC.

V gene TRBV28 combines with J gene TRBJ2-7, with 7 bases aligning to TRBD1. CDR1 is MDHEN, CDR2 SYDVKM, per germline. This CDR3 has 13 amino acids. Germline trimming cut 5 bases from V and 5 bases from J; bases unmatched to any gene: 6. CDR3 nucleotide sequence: TGTGCCAGCAGTCCACAGGGGACCCACGAGCAGTACTTC. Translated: CASSPQGTHEQYF.

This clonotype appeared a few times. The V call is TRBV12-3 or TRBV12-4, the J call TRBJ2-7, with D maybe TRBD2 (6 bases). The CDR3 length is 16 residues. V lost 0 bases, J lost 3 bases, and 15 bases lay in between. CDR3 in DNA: TGTGCCAGCAGTTTAGCTCCCCTTGTGGGAGGCTACGAGCAGTACTTC. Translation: CASSLAPLVGGYEQYF.

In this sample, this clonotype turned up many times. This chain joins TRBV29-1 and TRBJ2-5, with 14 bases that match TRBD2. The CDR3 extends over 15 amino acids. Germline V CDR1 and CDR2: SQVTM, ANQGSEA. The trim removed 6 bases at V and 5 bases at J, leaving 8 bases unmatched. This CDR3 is CSVAGLAGVSETQYF. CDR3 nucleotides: TGCAGCGTCGCGGGACTAGCGGGAGTTAGTGAGACCCAGTACTTC.

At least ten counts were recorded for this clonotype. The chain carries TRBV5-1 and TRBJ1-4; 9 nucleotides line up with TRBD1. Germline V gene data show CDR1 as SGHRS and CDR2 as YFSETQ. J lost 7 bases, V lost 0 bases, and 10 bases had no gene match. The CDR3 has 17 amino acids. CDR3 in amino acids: CASSLDRGPARGEKLFF. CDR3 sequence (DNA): TGCGCCAGCAGCTTGGACAGGGGGCCCGCTCGGGGTGAAAAACTGTTTTTT.

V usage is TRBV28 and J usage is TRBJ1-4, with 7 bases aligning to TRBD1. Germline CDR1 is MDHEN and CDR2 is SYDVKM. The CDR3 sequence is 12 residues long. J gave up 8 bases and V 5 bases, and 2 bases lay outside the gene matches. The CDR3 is CASSGQEEKLFF. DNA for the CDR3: TGTGCCAGCAGTGGACAGGAAGAAAAACTGTTTTTT.

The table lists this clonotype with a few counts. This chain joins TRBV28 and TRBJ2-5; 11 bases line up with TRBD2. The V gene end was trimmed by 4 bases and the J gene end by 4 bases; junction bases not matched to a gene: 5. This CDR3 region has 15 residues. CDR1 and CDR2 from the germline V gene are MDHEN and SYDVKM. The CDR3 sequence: CASSSRLAGGETQYF. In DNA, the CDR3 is TGTGCCAGCAGTTCCCGTCTAGCGGGAGGAGAGACCCAGTACTTC.

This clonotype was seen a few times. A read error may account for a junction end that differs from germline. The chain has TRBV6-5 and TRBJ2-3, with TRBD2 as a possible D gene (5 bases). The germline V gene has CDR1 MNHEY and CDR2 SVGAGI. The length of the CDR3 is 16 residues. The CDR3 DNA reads TGTGCCAGCAGCTACTTCCCCAACGGGGGCACAGATACGCAGTATTTT. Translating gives CASSYFPNGGTDTQYF.

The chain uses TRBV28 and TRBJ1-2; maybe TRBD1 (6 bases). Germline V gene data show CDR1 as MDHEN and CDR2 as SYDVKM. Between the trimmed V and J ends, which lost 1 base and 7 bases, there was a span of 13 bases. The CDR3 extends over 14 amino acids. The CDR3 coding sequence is TGTGCCAGCAGTTTATTCACAGGGACCGCTGGCTACACCTTC. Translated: CASSLFTGTAGYTF.